The rows below give T cell receptor beta chains drawn from one sample of a study of T cells in Graves' hyperthyroidism and ophthalmopathy. TCRdb used MiXCR to reprocess the multiplex PCR reads, holding one entry per CDR3 protein. The table has more than 500,000 distinct CDR3 sequences, 14% to 15% seen once; the top ten hold approximately 4.3%. The sample comprised blood. These receptors were obtained from a woman aged 40 to 49 with Graves' ophthalmopathy. The CDR3 runs from the conserved cysteine through the conserved F or W. Fields, in order: V gene, D gene, clone size, J gene, CDR3 protein, CDR3 DNA. A D gene is named only where the DNA matches it firmly. Some rows have no size entry. The others give once, few or many, or a class for an expanded clone.

TRBV28,TRBD1,many,TRBJ2-7,CASSSQGASVTQYF,TGTGCCAGCAGTTCACAGGGGGCGTCCGTTACGCAGTACTTC
TRBV11-2,.,many,TRBJ2-3,CASRLGGTQYF,TGTGCCAGCAGGCTTGGCGGTACGCAGTATTTT
TRBV28,TRBD1,many,TRBJ1-5,CASRGDREVQPQHF,TGTGCCAGCAGGGGTGACAGGGAAGTTCAGCCCCAGCATTTT
TRBV6-5,TRBD2,.,TRBJ2-7,CASSHSGLESHEQYF,TGTGCCAGCAGCCACTCGGGACTAGAGTCCCACGAGCAGTACTTC
TRBV28,.,many,TRBJ2-2,CASSERTGELFF,TGTGCCAGCAGTGAACGGACCGGGGAGCTGTTTTTT
TRBV7-9,TRBD1,many,TRBJ2-7,CASSLGQDPNEQYF,TGTGCCAGCAGCTTGGGACAGGACCCAAACGAGCAGTACTTC
TRBV18,.,.,TRBJ2-3,CASSPPKSLTDTQYF,TGTGCCAGCTCACCACCTAAATCCCTCACAGATACGCAGTATTTT
TRBV29-1,.,.,TRBJ1-2,CSVEVLANYGYTF,TGCAGCGTTGAAGTGCTCGCTAACTATGGCTACACCTTC
TRBV12-3/TRBV12-4,.,many,TRBJ2-5,CASSGRRGGETQYF,TGTGCCAGCAGTGGGCGCAGGGGAGGGGAGACCCAGTACTTC
TRBV14,TRBD2,few,TRBJ2-4,CASSQAWPREGNIQYF,TGTGCCAGCAGCCAAGCGTGGCCGAGGGAGGGAAACATTCAGTACTTC
TRBV20-1,TRBD1,.,TRBJ2-7,CSAGPTGASYEQYF,TGCAGTGCTGGCCCGACAGGGGCCTCTTACGAGCAGTACTTC
TRBV15,.,many,TRBJ1-1,CATSSSRGNTEAFF,TGTGCCACCAGCAGCTCTAGAGGGAACACTGAAGCTTTCTTT
TRBV2,.,.,TRBJ1-5,CASSEEAAGGGPQHF,TGTGCCAGCAGTGAAGAAGCTGCAGGAGGTGGGCCCCAGCATTTT
TRBV7-2,.,.,TRBJ2-5,CASSYPGRPGTQYF,TGTGCCAGCAGCTATCCGGGCCGCCCCGGGACCCAGTACTTC
TRBV19,TRBD2,.,TRBJ2-3,CASSIGTGREGLADTQYF,TGTGCCAGTAGTATCGGGACCGGGCGGGAGGGCCTCGCAGATACGCAGTATTTT
TRBV7-2,.,.,TRBJ2-4,CASSFQGSHIQYF,TGTGCCAGCAGCTTTCAGGGTTCGCACATTCAGTACTTC